The 30 T cell receptor beta chains given below trace back to one sample, sequenced in a study of blood T cell repertoires in COVID-19. The table came from immunoSEQ multiplex PCR; TCRdb's copy has only in-frame clones and leaves some out. This sample has 400,000 to 550,000 clones, with more than 85% found just once. Sequences were obtained from peripheral blood. The origin of the receptors is a woman aged 25 to 39 with acute or convalescent COVID-19.

The genes are TRBV19 and TRBJ2-3, with no clear D. Germline CDR1 is LNHDA and CDR2 is SQIVND (reference sequence). CDR3 length: 17 amino acids. The V end was cut by 4 bases, the J end by 0 bases, with 17 bases between. CDR3 protein: CASSTSPLSRSTDTQYF. The CDR3 region has the DNA TGTGCCAGTAGTACCTCCCCCCTTAGCCGAAGCACAGATACGCAGTATTTT.

The J gene is TRBJ2-2, the V gene TRBV29-1; 8 bases agree with TRBD2. CDR1 is SQVTM, CDR2 ANQGSEA, per germline. The trim removed 7 bases at V and 4 bases at J, leaving 8 bases unmatched. The length of the CDR3 is 14 residues. CDR3 amino acids: CSAGGRGITGELFF. The CDR3 region has the DNA TGCAGCGCGGGAGGGAGGGGGATCACCGGGGAGCTGTTTTTT.

CDR3 nucleotides: TGCGCCAGCAGTTCCGGGACTAGCGGGGGGGAGCAGTTCTTC. Amino acids: CASSSGTSGGEQFF. The chain employs TRBV5-1 and TRBJ2-1; TRBD2 agrees at 15 bases. Germline-derived CDR1 and CDR2 are SGHRS and YFSETQ. V lost 5 bases to trimming and J lost 10 bases; unmatched junction nucleotides: 4. The CDR3 length is 14 residues.

The chain uses TRBV18 and TRBJ1-5; a weak D match, TRBD1 (5 bases). Germline CDR1 KGHSH, CDR2 LQKENI. Trimming left V 3 bases short and J 5 bases short, with 11 bases between. The CDR3 runs 14 residues. The CDR3 protein is CASSPFSGDQPQHF. As DNA, the CDR3 is TGTGCCAGCTCACCTTTCTCGGGGGATCAGCCCCAGCATTTT.

The chain recombines TRBV28 with TRBJ2-7, with D possibly matching TRBD1 (7 bases). Germline V gives CDR1 MDHEN, CDR2 SYDVKM. V was cut by 3 bases and J by 3 bases, with 15 bases left in between. The CDR3 runs 15 residues. CDR3 coding DNA: TGTGCCAGCAGTTTGGGCGGTCAGGGGGGCTACGAGCAGTACTTC. Its protein is CASSLGGQGGYEQYF.

This clone was recorded only once. The chain employs TRBV7-9 and TRBJ1-2; a weak D match, TRBD1 (6 bases). There are 13 residues in the CDR3. Germline-derived CDR1 and CDR2 are SEHNR and FQNEAQ (reference sequence). With 6 bases removed from V and 5 bases from J, the gap between germline ends came to 13 bases. The CDR3 spells CASSRTDLYGYTF. The DNA for the CDR3 is TGTGCCAGCAGTCGGACAGACCTTTATGGCTACACCTTC.

The V and J genes are TRBV18 and TRBJ2-1; 13 bases are shared with TRBD2. Trimming cost V 4 bases and J 2 bases; bases outside gene matches: 2. This CDR3 has 16 amino acids. In germline, CDR1 is KGHSH, CDR2 LQKENI. The CDR3 nucleotides are TGTGCCAGCTCACGGACTAGCGGGGGTACCTACAATGAGCAGTTCTTC. Protein product: CASSRTSGGTYNEQFF.

This chain joins TRBV2 and TRBJ2-7; D is ambiguous. Trimming left V 6 bases short and J 3 bases short, with 6 bases between. This CDR3 comprises 11 residues. Germline V gives CDR1 SNHLY, CDR2 FYNNEI. Written as DNA, the CDR3 is TGTGCCAGCAGACTACACTACGAGCAGTACTTC. This codes for CASRLHYEQYF.

This chain links TRBV7-2 with TRBJ2-7, with 11 bases lining up with TRBD2. This CDR3 region has 15 residues. Per the germline V gene, CDR1 is SGHTA and CDR2 is FQGNSA. V gave up 5 bases and J gave up 1 base; unmatched junction bases: 4. The CDR3, as DNA: TGTGCCAGCAGCGCTGGGACTAGCGGATCCTACGAGCAGTACTTC. Translation: CASSAGTSGSYEQYF. Based on the CDR3 plus reference TRBV7-2 and TRBJ2-7, the full variable domain is GAGVSQSPSNKVTEKGKDVELRCDPISGHTALYWYRQSLGQGLEFLIYFQGNSAPDKSGLPSDRFSAERTGGSVSTLTIQRTQQEDSAVYLCASSAGTSGSYEQYFGPGTRLTVT.

The CDR3 spells CASSQQTGTNQPQHF. DNA of the CDR3: TGTGCCAGCAGTCAACAGACAGGTACGAATCAGCCCCAGCATTTT. The chain is built from TRBV6-5 and TRBJ1-5; a weak D match, TRBD1 (6 bases). The CDR3 length is 15 residues. Trimming shortened V by 5 bases and J by 4 bases, and 15 bases separated the two germline ends. From germline, CDR1 is MNHEY and CDR2 SVGAGI.

The chain recombines TRBV6-5 with TRBJ1-1; D remains unclear. CDR3 length equals 13 residues. Germline loops: CDR1 MNHEY, CDR2 SVGAGI. V was shortened by 4 bases and J by 4 bases, with 10 bases between the two germline ends. CDR3 in amino acids: CASSSGWGTEAFF. The CDR3 DNA reads TGTGCCAGCAGTTCGGGGTGGGGCACTGAAGCTTTCTTT.

The chain couples TRBV5-1 to TRBJ1-6; D perhaps matches TRBD1 (6 bases). This CDR3 is 16 amino acids long. V gave up 3 bases and J gave up 3 bases, with 13 bases separating them. In germline, CDR1 is SGHRS, CDR2 YFSETQ. The CDR3, as DNA: TGCGCCAGCAGCTCTGGGGTGGACAGCTATAATTCACCCCTCCACTTT. It codes for CASSSGVDSYNSPLHF.

The chain combines TRBV3-1 (or the pseudogene TRBV3-2) with TRBJ2-5, with D tentatively TRBD1 (6 bases). Germline CDR1 reads LGHDT; CDR2 reads YNNKEL (reference sequence). The CDR3 length is 11 residues. Trimming cost V 4 bases and J 7 bases, with 7 bases left between them. CDR3 in DNA: TGTGCCAGCAGCCTAGGGGGGACCCAGTACTTC. Translating gives CASSLGGTQYF.

V gene TRBV6-1 combines with J gene TRBJ2-7; D ambiguous. Germline CDR1 MNHNS, CDR2 SASEGT. V was trimmed by 0 bases and J by 1 base, leaving 16 bases between them. The length of the CDR3 is 17 residues. This CDR3 reads CASSEAQFVAFSYEQYF. The CDR3 bases are TGTGCCAGCAGTGAAGCGCAATTCGTTGCGTTTTCCTACGAGCAGTACTTC.

This rearrangement joins TRBV7-9 to TRBJ2-7; a weak D match, TRBD2 (5 bases). The CDR3 has 14 amino acids. Per germline, CDR1 SEHNR and CDR2 FQNEAQ (reference sequence). Trimming removed 3 bases at V and 2 bases at J, with 11 bases between. Here the CDR3 reads CASSLGLRAYEQYF. CDR3 bases: TGTGCCAGCAGCTTGGGCCTGAGGGCCTACGAGCAGTACTTC.

The V call is TRBV29-1, the J call TRBJ2-7, with a tentative D call TRBD1 (5 bases). V was shortened by 5 bases and J by 3 bases, with 8 bases between the two germline ends. Per germline, CDR1 SQVTM and CDR2 ANQGSEA. The CDR3 is 11 residues long. CDR3 DNA: TGCAGCGTTTCCAGGGACTACGAGCAGTACTTC. Translated: CSVSRDYEQYF.

This chain joins TRBV5-6 and TRBJ2-2; possible D gene TRBD2, 5 bases. The germline CDR1 and CDR2 sequences are SGHDT and YYEEEE. V was pared by 1 base and J by 2 bases, with 9 bases between. The CDR3 totals 15 residues. Here the CDR3 reads CASSLSLGNTGELFF. CDR3 sequence (DNA): TGTGCCAGCAGCTTGTCACTAGGAAACACCGGGGAGCTGTTTTTT.

The chain couples TRBV30 to TRBJ1-3; 8 bases match TRBD1. The CDR3 loop spans 17 amino acids. Trimming took 3 bases from V and 4 from J; bases not matched to a gene: 14. CDR1 and CDR2 from the germline V gene are GTSNPN and SVGIG (reference sequence). CDR3 amino acids: CAWRDRNRRGQGNTIYF. CDR3 nucleotide sequence: TGTGCCTGGAGGGATAGAAACCGCAGGGGGCAAGGAAACACCATATATTTT.

The CDR3 bases are TGTGCCAGCAGCCCCAGCCCCTCAGGTTCTAATGAAAAACTGTTTTTT. Amino acid sequence: CASSPSPSGSNEKLFF. The chain combines TRBV5-4 with TRBJ1-4; D unclear. Trimming pared 4 bases from V and 3 bases from J, leaving 16 bases between. The CDR3 contains 16 residues. Germline loops: CDR1 SGHNT, CDR2 YYREEE (reference sequence).

The chain employs TRBV28 and TRBJ2-1; D call uncertain. This CDR3 spans 14 amino acids. From germline, CDR1 is MDHEN and CDR2 SYDVKM. V lost 8 bases, J lost 2 bases, and 13 bases lay in between. CDR3 region: CASSLTPTYNEQFF. CDR3 DNA sequence: TGTGCCAGCTCTTTAACCCCTACCTACAATGAGCAGTTCTTC.

J is TRBJ1-1 and V is TRBV27, with D uncertain. Trimming shortened V by 3 bases and J by 3 bases, and 8 bases separated the two germline ends. CDR1 is MNHEY and CDR2 is SMNVEV in the germline V gene (reference sequence). CDR3 length: 13 residues. CDR3 nucleotide sequence: TGTGCCAGCAGTTTTAATATCTACACTGAAGCTTTCTTT. It yields the protein CASSFNIYTEAFF.

This chain links TRBV21-1 with TRBJ2-7; TRBD2 was called by the table and not checked on the DNA. TRBV21-1 represents a pseudogene. CDR3 length equals 17 residues. DNA for the CDR3: TGTGCCAGCAGCAAAGGTTCGCAGGAGGAGGTCTCCTACGAGCAGTACTTC. Translating gives CASSKGSQEEVSYEQYF.

The rearrangement joins TRBV6-5 to TRBJ2-3; D is unresolved. Between the trimmed V and J ends, which lost 9 bases and 0 bases, there was a span of 16 bases. Germline lookup yields CDR1 MNHEY and CDR2 SVGAGI. The CDR3 loop spans 15 amino acids. The CDR3 is CASEFGGASTDTQYF. CDR3 in DNA: TGTGCCAGTGAGTTCGGCGGTGCTAGCACAGATACGCAGTATTTT.

V gene TRBV5-1 combines with J gene TRBJ2-1, with 9 bases that match TRBD2. V was clipped by 0 bases and J by 7 bases; unmatched bases: 5. CDR3 size: 15 residues. Germline assignment: CDR1 SGHRS and CDR2 YFSETQ. CDR3 sequence reads: CASSLVAGGRNEQFF. The CDR3 region has the DNA TGCGCCAGCAGCTTGGTGGCGGGGGGGCGGAATGAGCAGTTCTTC. Full variable domain (rest looked up from reference TRBV5-1 and TRBJ2-1): KAGVTQTPRYLIKTRGQQVTLSCSPISGHRSVSWYQQTPGQGLQFLFEYFSETQRNKGNFPGRFSGRQFSNSRSEMNVSTLELGDSALYLCASSLVAGGRNEQFFGPGTRLTVL.

In this sample, this clone turned up a few times. V usage is TRBV5-4 and J usage is TRBJ2-2, with D tentatively TRBD1 (6 bases). The CDR3 has 14 residues. V was shortened by 4 bases and J by 5 bases, with 12 bases between the two germline ends. Germline CDR1 SGHNT, CDR2 YYREEE (reference sequence). The CDR3 region is CASSRTADTGELFF. For the CDR3, the DNA is TGTGCCAGCAGCCGGACAGCTGATACCGGGGAGCTGTTTTTT.

The V call is TRBV10-3, the J call TRBJ1-5; TRBD1 is a possible D gene (6 bases). V lost 5 bases, J lost 6 bases, and 11 bases lay in between. From germline, CDR1 is ENHRY and CDR2 SYGVKD. This CDR3 contains 13 residues. The CDR3 DNA follows: TGTGCCATCAGTCAGGGGTTGGGTCAGCCCCAGCATTTT. Encoded protein: CAISQGLGQPQHF.

The chain is built from TRBV19 and TRBJ2-3, with TRBD2 matching over 8 bases. V shed 1 base and J 1 base; nucleotides not matched to a gene: 1. Germline CDR1 is LNHDA and CDR2 is SQIVND (reference sequence). CDR3 length: 15 residues. The CDR3 sequence: CASSIVTSGTDTQYF. The CDR3 DNA sequence: TGTGCCAGTAGTATAGTGACTAGCGGCACAGATACGCAGTATTTT.

V is TRBV5-1 and J is TRBJ1-2, with D possibly being TRBD1 (6 bases). The CDR3 covers 14 residues. Germline CDR1 and CDR2: SGHRS and YFSETQ. Trimming cost V 5 bases and J 4 bases, with 15 bases left between them. CDR3 sequence (DNA): TGCGCCAGCAGACTGGGGACACCGTTCTATGGCTACACCTTC. The encoded protein is CASRLGTPFYGYTF.

The chain recombines TRBV7-3 with TRBJ2-3; D possibly corresponds to TRBD1 (5 bases). CDR3 length: 15 amino acids. The V end was cut by 2 bases, the J end by 4 bases, with 13 bases between. Germline lookup yields CDR1 SGHTA and CDR2 FQGTGA. For the CDR3, the DNA is TGTGCCAGCAGCTTATACGGGCAGGGTGCAGATACGCAGTATTTT. Its translation is CASSLYGQGADTQYF.

The rearrangement joins TRBV6-6 to TRBJ2-1; 10 bases are a match to TRBD2. This CDR3 has 14 amino acids. Germline values: CDR1 MNHNY, CDR2 SVGAGI (reference sequence). J was trimmed by 9 bases and V by 8 bases; bases with no gene match: 10. The CDR3 protein is CASSIAGGRFEQFF. The CDR3 DNA follows: TGTGCCAGCTCAATAGCGGGGGGCAGGTTTGAGCAGTTCTTC.